The T cell receptor (beta chain) under discussion was sequenced for a study of blood T cell repertoires in COVID-19. About the study: Specimens from acute and convalescent COVID-19 originated in the United States, Italy and Spain. From T cells, B-cell-depleted T cells, or PBMCs came the material, which was cDNA or gDNA.

CDR1 SGHAT and CDR2 FQNNGV come from the germline V gene. Trimming took 4 bases from V and 4 from J, leaving 12 bases between them. The CDR3 is 14 amino acids. Authors' analysis steps: Using reference gene primer amplification, nucleated cell counts were estimated. TCRdb's table, derived via immunoSEQ multiplex PCR, lists solely in-frame clones and lacks some. D and trimming come from the DNA, and the V and J calls and clone size come from that table. The sample holds about 140,000 clones, about 79% seen once. This clonotype was sampled from a man in his fifties or sixties with active or convalescent COVID-19. The chain links TRBV11-2 to TRBJ2-3, with D unresolved. The source material was peripheral blood. CDR3 protein: CASSSSRVADTQYF. The CDR3 region has the DNA TGTGCCAGCAGCTCGTCCCGGGTGGCAGATACGCAGTATTTT.